This T cell receptor beta chain was profiled in a study of blood T cell repertoires in COVID-19. Background on the study: The samples span acute and convalescent COVID-19 from the United States, Italy and Spain.

In the original processing: Reference gene primer amplification yielded estimated nucleated cell counts. Clones were sequenced by immunoSEQ multiplex PCR, and TCRdb holds only the in-frame ones, with some missing. V and J calls and clone size come straight from that table; D and trimming were deduced from the DNA. This sample has about 200,000 clones; 70% to 90% occur once, and the top ten carry approximately 10%. The sequence derives from a human donor with active or convalescent COVID-19. The donor label of this sample is uncertain. Sequenced sample: peripheral blood.

Written as DNA, the CDR3 is TGTGCCAGCAGCTTGGTTGGCAGGGGGAACACTGAAGCTTTCTTT. Protein sequence: CASSLVGRGNTEAFF. V usage is TRBV5-4 and J usage is TRBJ1-1; D perhaps matches TRBD1 (6 bases). Per germline, CDR1 SGHNT and CDR2 YYREEE (reference sequence). This CDR3 is 15 amino acids long. V was cut by 0 bases and J by 1 base, with 10 bases left in between.